The entry below describes one T cell receptor (beta chain). The sample comes from a study of blood T cell repertoires in COVID-19. Study context: PBMCs, B-cell-depleted T cells, or T cells were the source of the cDNA or gDNA that made up the material.

Per the original methods: Amplifying reference gene primers gave estimates of nucleated cell counts. Sequencing used immunoSEQ multiplex PCR; TCRdb keeps in-frame clones, though not all of them. Clone size and the V and J calls come from that table; the DNA yielded D and trimming. The sample holds about 310,000 clones, nearly 90% seen once. The CDR3 contains 13 residues. Looked up from germline, CDR1 is MNHNS and CDR2 is SASEGT. V gave up 6 bases and J gave up 1 base, with 10 bases separating them. Participants had their cohort set by participant-reported clinical history. The sequenced sample was PBMCs or T cells enriched from blood (not recorded which). This TCR came from a woman younger than 35 with acute COVID-19. The J gene is TRBJ2-7, the V gene TRBV6-1; tentative D call: TRBD2 (6 bases). The CDR3 sequence: CASSTGTSYEQYF. The CDR3 DNA follows: TGTGCCAGCAGCACCGGGACTTCCTACGAGCAGTACTTC.